The T cell receptor beta chain under discussion was sequenced for a study of T cell responses to AZD1222 COVID-19 vaccine (dated by TCRdb to the early 2020s). In terms of the full investigation: A total of just over 230 trial participants underwent TCR sequencing, of whom 200 to 220 had received two doses of AZD1222 and around 25 had received two doses of the MenACWY control vaccine. Enrollment into the trials was organized by age into subgroups of 18-55, 56-69 and 70-plus years, and those subgroups contained approximately 160, 26 and 62 TCR-sequenced participants, respectively.

What the work shows at the level of the full study, not this receptor alone: Reportedly, almost half of the unique spike-specific TCRs recognized epitopes lying outside the regions that are mutated in the B.1.351 and B.1.1.7 variants. Conclusions about previously exposed vaccinees are limited because only five or six AZD1222 recipients were SARS-CoV-2 seropositive at baseline. Spike-specific TCR breadth and depth rose significantly after two AZD1222 doses compared with day 0 and with MenACWY recipients. The whole spike protein was spanned by vaccine-associated CD4 TCRs, and dominant responses were seen in regions 160-218 and 743-854. Most participants were white British and females outnumbered males, and the authors suggested that clonal diversity may have been underestimated. Because no day 14 peak-response samples were available, the repertoires could be characterized only after the peak T cell response. The 56-69-year group was small, and its depth increase did not reach significance, likely because of low power.

The time point label, read with the paper, signifies: about 28 days (+/-7) after the second vaccine dose. AZD1222 recipients whose second dose came at about 4 weeks and those whose second dose came at about 12 weeks were combined into one group, since spike-specific TCR depth and breadth did not differ between the two schedules. The vaccinee samples were drawn from two UK trials, COV001 and COV002, one of which was a single-blind randomized controlled phase 2/3 trial testing AZD1222 (ChAdOx1 nCoV-19) in healthy adults. For TCRbeta chain sequencing, PBMC samples were collected from trial participants at day 0 and at day 28 after the second dose. The junction carries 20 bases between V and J, which are trimmed by 7 bases and 4 bases respectively. The CDR3 contains 16 residues, cysteine and phenylalanine counted. CDR3 DNA only is kept here, 48 bases in frame from base 1. Taken from the germline V gene, the CDR1 and CDR2 loops are MGHRA and YSYEKL.

The CDR3 regions of human TCRbeta chains were analyzed by immunosequencing. As for how the authors treated the data: TCRs in the repertoires were compared against a reference library of SARS-CoV-2-specific TCRs that had been generated with the MIRA antigen-specificity platform. Breadth was defined as the fraction of unique TCRs that were SARS-CoV-2-associated, and depth was defined as the fraction of total T cells that were SARS-CoV-2-associated. Each spike-specific TCR was assigned to its reactive spike region and to a CD4 or CD8 class using the MIRA data. Log10-transformed breadth and depth values were compared by one-way ANOVA with Sidak's multiple comparisons tests. This immuneACCESS table, as held by TCRdb, lists in-frame sequences with V and J called but not all clones. Of the missing ones, under half trace to an unresolved V gene in checked studies; the others have no known cause. That table gives V, J and clone size, and the DNA gave D and trimming. Recorded for this sample are tens of thousands of clones; approximately 92% of them occurred a single time. The ten most abundant clones make up about 9.6% of the sample.

As for this clone: Its antigen is still unknown. Per-base quality was not reported, and no clone a single base away is much larger than it.

The sequence was obtained from an adult who received the AZD1222 COVID-19 vaccine. This sequence uses TRBV4-1 and TRBJ2-1, with TRBD2 tentatively as D gene (7 bases match). Sequences were derived from peripheral blood, sampled 28 days after the second AZD1222 dose. The CDR3 is CASNREPRGVYNEQFF. The DNA is as follows: TGCGCCAGCAACAGGGAACCCCGGGGGGTGTACAATGAGCAGTTCTTC.